The entry below gives a single TCR beta chain sequence along with its context. No antigen is known for it. Produced via immunoSEQ multiplex PCR; TCRdb's table is partial and in-frame only. The table lists about 35,000 clones, 80% to 95% of them singletons. The sample originates from a study of OX40 agonist ivuxolimab in advanced cancers. Overall study: Ivuxolimab, an agonistic anti-OX40 (CD134) antibody, was given to patients. Three patients showed partial responses: one hepatocellular carcinoma and two cutaneous melanoma cases. Regarding the study as a whole: Among T cells, CD8+ cells averaged more expanded clones than CD4+ cells. Certain nonresponding patients likewise had low normalized T-cell clonal expansion.

The CDR3 loop spans 16 amino acids. Losses at the gene ends were 5 bases for V and 0 bases for J; bases not matched to a gene: 3. CDR1 SGHTA and CDR2 FQGNSA come from the germline V gene. The source of this sequence is an adult with an advanced solid tumor such as melanoma, head and neck, liver or kidney cancer. The genes are TRBV7-2 and TRBJ2-2; TRBD1 matches at 10 bases. The material was CD4+ or CD8+ T cells sorted from blood, obtained in a trial of the OX40 agonist ivuxolimab. CDR3: CASSLGTGANTGELFF. The CDR3 DNA reads as TGTGCCAGCAGCCTGGGGACAGGGGCGAACACCGGGGAGCTGTTTTTT.